The T cell receptor beta chain under discussion was sequenced for a study of T cell repertoires in cytomegalovirus infection. Looking at the study overall: Evidence of both CMV infection and a matching HLA type came from public TCR beta signatures.

Study results and caveats: CMV-specific TCR beta clonotypes restricted by HLA-C dominated the ex vivo response.

A note on this clonotype: The antigen remains unidentified.

TCRdb reprocessed the reads with MiXCR, giving one entry per CDR3 protein. The sample holds roughly 920,000 distinct CDR3 sequences, roughly 31% seen once. This CDR3 region has 15 residues. Trimming cost V 7 bases and J 5 bases, with 17 bases left between them. Germline CDR1 and CDR2: LNHDA and SQIVND (reference sequence). The chain recombines TRBV19 with TRBJ2-2; perhaps D is TRBD1 or TRBD2 (6 bases each). This TCR was sampled from a human donor in good health (CMV status not recorded). Some clones in this sample may be carry-over from other donors' samples. Sequencing used cultured CD8+ T cells from PBMCs, obtained from culture after CMV antigen stimulation. In DNA, the CDR3 is TGTGCCAGTATTAGCGGAGGGGGGAGGACCGGGGAGCTGTTTTTT. Translated: CASISGGGRTGELFF.